This T cell receptor beta chain was obtained from a study of blood T cell repertoires in COVID-19. The overall study: The cDNA or gDNA used as material had been derived from T cells, B-cell-depleted T cells, or PBMCs.

Germline V CDR1 and CDR2: WNHNN, SYGVQD (reference sequence). V lost 5 bases and J 1 base, leaving 8 bases between the germline ends. This CDR3 has 13 amino acids. The table lists this clone with a count of one. Per the authors' pipeline: Estimates of nucleated cell counts were drawn from the amplification of reference gene primers. The method was immunoSEQ multiplex PCR; TCRdb's version includes in-frame clones alone and lacks a portion of them. D and trimming were read from the DNA, whereas the V and J calls and clone size are those reported in that table. The repertoire includes roughly 260,000 clones, about nine tenths of them detected once, and around 2.6% sits in the top ten. Enrollees, about 18 to 90 years old, lived in roughly 24 US areas. Participant-reported clinical history was the basis for cohort assignment.

The sequencing input was PBMCs or T cells enriched from blood (not recorded which). The chain recombines TRBV10-1 with TRBJ1-1; D perhaps matches TRBD1 (6 bases). The source is a woman in her 30s with acute COVID-19. The CDR3 here is CASSRTENTEAFF. CDR3 in DNA: TGCGCCAGCAGTAGGACAGAGAACACTGAAGCTTTCTTT.